The clone carrying this T cell receptor (beta chain) was seen only a few times. No antigen is known for it. Clones were sequenced by immunoSEQ multiplex PCR, and TCRdb holds only the in-frame ones, with some missing. The sample includes more than 3,000 clones, 80% to 85% seen only once; the top ten take approximately 9%. The sample comes from a study of immune cell composition in non-small cell lung cancer. Whole-study context: Lung adenocarcinoma or squamous carcinoma made up most tumours. General study results and limits: Top 10 clone scores and clonality were higher in squamous than adenocarcinoma.

This CDR3 has 14 amino acids. The V gene lost 6 bases and the J gene lost 0 bases, with 11 bases spanning the gap. CDR1 is MNHNS and CDR2 is SASEGT in the germline V gene. The receptor was isolated from a human donor with non-small cell lung cancer. Sequencing was done on a sample of lung tumor tissue. V is TRBV6-1 and J is TRBJ1-1, with D unclear. The CDR3 DNA sequence: TGTGCCAGCAGGGAGGTCGGGGTGAACACTGAAGCTTTCTTT. Translating gives CASREVGVNTEAFF.